The text below deals with one T cell receptor beta chain. Its antigen is undetermined. The entry originates in a study of early stage breast cancer tumors. Study in general: ER+/PR+/HER2- status applied to about 70% of the 16 invasive breast tumors.

Sufficient DNA from normal breast often required 100-300 mg tissue. Blood replicates held 0.5 ug DNA, tumor or normal breast about 1.5 ug, two each. TCRdb's copy holds only in-frame clones and misses some; the assay was immunoSEQ multiplex PCR. The sample contains thousands of clones, 65% to 80% of which appear only once. Study results and limitations: Tumors had approximately 2.6-fold higher T cell density and higher clonality than adjacent normal breast tissue.

Sequenced input: normal breast tissue next to the tumor. The sequence was obtained from a person in their 40s with breast cancer.

The CDR3 sequence: CASSAGGTDTQYF. DNA for the CDR3: TGTGCCAGCAGTGCGGGAGGCACAGATACGCAGTATTTT. This chain connects TRBV6-4 to TRBJ2-3, with D tentatively TRBD2 (6 bases). The ends were cut back, 4 bases at V and 1 base at J, with 6 bases in the middle. The germline V gene encodes CDR1 MRHNA and CDR2 SNTAGT. This CDR3 is built from 13 residues.